This passage covers 28 T cell receptor beta chains from one sample sequenced in a study of CD8+CD57+ T cells in acquired aplastic anemia. Genomic DNA templated the TCR beta VDJ and CDR3 profiling. TCRdb ran MiXCR on the reads and lists one entry per CDR3 protein. This table holds 200,000 to 250,000 distinct CDR3 sequences, 30% to 40% found once. Sequencing input: sorted CD4+, CD8+, or CD8+CD57+ T cells (not recorded which) from PBMCs. Source of these receptors: a human donor in good health, serving as a control.

CDR3 in amino acids: CASSPPGGRAYEQYF. The CDR3 nucleotides are TGTGCCAGCAGCCCCCCTGGCGGGAGGGCCTACGAGCAGTACTTC. The rearrangement uses TRBV14 and TRBJ2-7, with TRBD2 matching over 9 bases. Trimming removed 4 bases from V and 2 bases from J; junction bases left unmatched: 6. This CDR3 comprises 15 residues. Per the germline V gene, CDR1 is SGHDN and CDR2 is FVKESK.

This clonotype was counted at least ten times. The V and J genes are TRBV19 and TRBJ2-7; D remains unclear. This CDR3 has 18 residues. In germline, CDR1 is LNHDA, CDR2 SQIVND (reference sequence). Trimming took 3 bases from V and 0 from J, leaving 21 bases between them. CDR3 amino acids: CASSIPYIRAGASYEQYF. As DNA, the CDR3 is TGTGCCAGTAGTATTCCGTATATAAGGGCAGGCGCCTCCTACGAGCAGTACTTC. The variable domain in full, completed from reference TRBV19 and TRBJ2-7, reads DGGITQSPKYLFRKEGQNVTLSCEQNLNHDAMYWYRQDPGQGLRLIYYSQIVNDFQKGDIAEGYSVSREKKESFPLTVTSAQKNPTAFYLCASSIPYIRAGASYEQYFGPGTRLTVT.

The sample holds many counts of this clonotype. The chain is built from TRBV29-1 and TRBJ2-5, with 7 positions matching TRBD1. This CDR3 is 13 amino acids long. CDR1 and CDR2 from the germline V gene are SQVTM and ANQGSEA. V was clipped by 7 bases and J by 2 bases; unmatched bases: 7. The CDR3 DNA reads TGCAGCGGATCCGGGACAGTACAAGAGACCCAGTACTTC. It translates to CSGSGTVQETQYF.

About this clonotype: This likely comes from a read error, as the CDR3 has no conserved phenylalanine or tryptophan at its end. The chain links TRBV10-3 to TRBJ2-7; TRBD1 is a possible D gene (6 bases). Deletions cut 4 bases from V and 2 bases from J, with 12 bases between. Germline-derived CDR1 and CDR2 are ENHRY and SYGVKD. CDR3 length equals 14 residues. Written as DNA, the CDR3 is TGTGCCATCAGTGCGACAGGCCCAACCTACGAGCAGTACCTC. This translates into CAISATGPTYEQYL.

The table lists this clonotype with a few counts. This chain joins TRBV6-2 or TRBV6-3 and TRBJ2-3, with 8 bases that match TRBD2. J lost 3 bases, V lost 4 bases, and 12 bases had no gene match. Germline CDR1 is MNHEY and CDR2 is SVGEGT. The CDR3 has 17 amino acids. CDR3 coding DNA: TGTGCCAGCAGTTTCAACCCGGGACTAGATAAAACAGATACGCAGTATTTT. Translating it yields CASSFNPGLDKTDTQYF.

The table lists this clonotype with a few counts. The junction shows a germline mismatch at one end, possibly a read error. The V and J genes are TRBV25-1 and TRBJ1-2; D gene unclear. CDR3 size: 13 residues. CDR1 and CDR2 (germline): MGHDK, SYGVNS. Written as DNA, the CDR3 is TGTGCCAGCAGCCTCGGACTTCTTTATGACTACACCTTC. This codes for CASSLGLLYDYTF.

This clonotype appeared a single time. The chain combines TRBV20-1 with TRBJ1-2, with 8 bases lining up with TRBD1. The CDR3 is 12 amino acids. The germline CDR1 and CDR2 sequences are DFQATT and SNEGSKA (reference sequence). J lost 4 bases, V lost 5 bases, and 3 bases had no gene match. The CDR3 here is CSARTGGYGYTF. The DNA of the CDR3 is TGCAGTGCTCGAACAGGGGGCTATGGCTACACCTTC.

Concerning this clonotype: Since a much larger clone is just one base distant, this may be a read error. V gene TRBV19 combines with J gene TRBJ1-3; D might be TRBD1 (5 bases). This CDR3 is 13 amino acids long. The V and J ends lost 8 bases and 4 bases respectively, with 12 bases between them. Germline V CDR1 and CDR2: LNHDA, SQIVND (reference sequence). The CDR3 DNA sequence: TGTGCCAGTGGTACCAGGGTCGGAAACACCATATATTTT. Translating it yields CASGTRVGNTIYF.

V gene TRBV19 combines with J gene TRBJ1-3; D is ambiguous. V was cut by 4 bases and J by 0 bases, with 13 bases left in between. Germline CDR1 reads LNHDA; CDR2 reads SQIVND (reference sequence). CDR3 length equals 16 residues. Here the CDR3 reads CASSKGILSSGNTIYF. The CDR3 nucleotides are TGTGCCAGTAGTAAAGGAATTTTAAGCTCTGGAAACACCATATATTTT. The entire variable domain, with the rest obtained from reference TRBV19 and TRBJ1-3, is as follows: DGGITQSPKYLFRKEGQNVTLSCEQNLNHDAMYWYRQDPGQGLRLIYYSQIVNDFQKGDIAEGYSVSREKKESFPLTVTSAQKNPTAFYLCASSKGILSSGNTIYFGEGSWLTVV.

This clonotype was detected many times. The chain uses TRBV10-3 and TRBJ2-7; 8 nucleotides agree with TRBD2. Germline V gene lookup returns CDR1 ENHRY and CDR2 SYGVKD. The CDR3 is 13 amino acids. J lost 3 bases, V lost 7 bases, and 5 bases had no gene match. The CDR3 DNA is TGTGCCATCATGCTGGCGGGGGGCTACGAGCAGTACTTC. The encoded protein is CAIMLAGGYEQYF.

The chain joins TRBV7-2 to TRBJ2-7, with 14 bases identical to TRBD2. Germline assignment: CDR1 SGHTA and CDR2 FQGNSA. The CDR3 covers 19 residues. The V segment lost 5 bases and the J segment 2 bases; nucleotides outside the gene matches: 14. The CDR3 bases are TGTGCCAGCAGCCTCCCGACTAGCGGGGGGGCTTCTTTACCCTACGAGCAGTACTTC. Its translation is CASSLPTSGGASLPYEQYF.

The sample holds a few counts of this clonotype. The J gene is TRBJ1-4, the V gene TRBV7-9; no clear D. The germline gives CDR1 SEHNR, CDR2 FQNEAQ (reference sequence). V lost 4 bases to trimming and J lost 8 bases, with 17 bases between them. The CDR3 contains 15 residues. CDR3 bases: TGTGCCAGCAGCTCCCCCCGACACATAGGAGAAAAACTGTTTTTT. It yields the protein CASSSPRHIGEKLFF.

This clonotype came up many times. The chain links TRBV5-8 to TRBJ1-2, with 7 bases that match TRBD1. Germline V lookup: CDR1 SGHTS, CDR2 YDEGEE. The CDR3 totals 15 residues. Trimming took 1 base from V and 3 from J; bases not matched to a gene: 6. CDR3 coding DNA: TGTGCCAGCAGCTTGCTTGACAGGGAGTACTATGGCTACACCTTC. Its protein is CASSLLDREYYGYTF.

The chain couples TRBV7-2 to TRBJ2-7; tentatively, D is TRBD1 (5 bases). There are 14 residues in the CDR3. V lost 0 bases and J lost 3, with 9 bases in between. From germline, CDR1 is SGHTA and CDR2 FQGNSA. The chain's CDR3 is CASSLAAGHYEQYF. The DNA of the CDR3 is TGTGCCAGCAGCTTAGCGGCAGGGCACTACGAGCAGTACTTC.

This clonotype was counted ten times or more. This chain connects TRBV9 to TRBJ1-6; D is ambiguous. CDR1 SGDLS and CDR2 YYNGEE come from the germline V gene. The V gene lost 0 bases and the J gene lost 0 bases, with 7 bases spanning the gap. The CDR3 has 16 amino acids. DNA for the CDR3: TGTGCCAGCAGCGTAGCCGACCGCTCCTATAATTCACCCCTCCACTTT. This codes for CASSVADRSYNSPLHF.

The J gene is TRBJ1-1, the V gene TRBV2; TRBD1 might be the D (5 bases). Germline loops: CDR1 SNHLY, CDR2 FYNNEI. The CDR3 covers 17 residues. V was cut by 3 bases and J by 3 bases, with 20 bases left in between. In nucleotides, the CDR3 is TGTGCCAGCAGTGAGGTCAGGGTAACCGGGGAGCACACTGAAGCTTTCTTT. Protein: CASSEVRVTGEHTEAFF.

This clonotype turned up a few times. The chain uses TRBV3-1 and TRBJ2-2; D perhaps matches TRBD2 (5 bases). In germline, CDR1 is LGHDT, CDR2 YNNKEL (reference sequence). V was cut by 5 bases and J by 6 bases, with 13 bases left in between. The CDR3 length is 14 residues. CDR3 coding DNA: TGTGCCAGCAGCTCCAGACTAACCCCCGGGGAGCTGTTTTTT. It codes for CASSSRLTPGELFF.

At least ten counts were recorded for this clonotype. The chain couples TRBV29-1 to TRBJ1-2; D is uncertain. V gave up 4 bases and J gave up 2 bases, with 8 bases separating them. The CDR3 runs 12 residues. CDR1 and CDR2 from the germline V gene are SQVTM and ANQGSEA. The CDR3 DNA follows: TGCAGCGTTGCCCGGTTCAACTATGGCTACACCTTC. It yields the protein CSVARFNYGYTF.

V is TRBV29-1 and J is TRBJ2-1; D assignment may be TRBD1 or TRBD2 (6 bases each). This CDR3 has 13 residues. CDR1 is SQVTM and CDR2 is ANQGSEA in the germline V gene. V was clipped by 4 bases and J by 11 bases, with 18 bases between them. The CDR3: CSVARGAAYKQFF. The CDR3 DNA reads as TGCAGCGTTGCGAGGGGGGCCGCCTACAAGCAGTTCTTC.

This clonotype turned up a few times. The chain employs TRBV10-2 and TRBJ2-7; possibly TRBD1 or TRBD2 for D (5 bases each). Trimming pared 3 bases from V and 5 bases from J, leaving 8 bases between. There are 12 residues in the CDR3. Germline V gene sequence: CDR1 WSHSY, CDR2 SAAADI. CDR3 DNA sequence: TGCGCCAGCAGTGAAGGGACGGACGAGCAGTACTTC. It yields the protein CASSEGTDEQYF.

This clonotype was counted a single time. The chain carries TRBV11-2 and TRBJ2-5; no reliable D call. The DNA end is a closer match to TRBJ2-7, so the J assignment may be wrong. This CDR3 contains 17 residues. Germline V lookup: CDR1 SGHAT, CDR2 FQNNGV. The CDR3 bases are TGTGCCAGCAGCTTAGAGGGCGCCTCCGGGTCCGGCTACGAGCAGTACTTC. Protein: CASSLEGASGSGYEQYF.

This clonotype was detected many times. The rearrangement links TRBV30 to TRBJ1-2, with D hard to call. Germline V CDR1 and CDR2: GTSNPN, SVGIG (reference sequence). The CDR3 is made up of 13 amino acids. Between the trimmed V and J ends, which lost 3 bases and 5 bases, there was a span of 13 bases. CDR3 DNA: TGTGCCTGGAGCCTATATGTCGGGTATGGCTACACCTTC. Protein product: CAWSLYVGYGYTF.

This clonotype has more than one count but fewer than ten. This chain links TRBV5-1 with TRBJ2-1; D unclear. The CDR3 sequence is 12 residues long. In germline, CDR1 is SGHRS, CDR2 YFSETQ. V was shortened by 4 bases and J by 7 bases, with 9 bases between the two germline ends. CDR3 sequence reads: CASSQDLNEQFF. CDR3 nucleotide sequence: TGCGCCAGCAGCCAGGACCTTAATGAGCAGTTCTTC. The entire variable domain, with the rest obtained from reference TRBV5-1 and TRBJ2-1, is as follows: KAGVTQTPRYLIKTRGQQVTLSCSPISGHRSVSWYQQTPGQGLQFLFEYFSETQRNKGNFPGRFSGRQFSNSRSEMNVSTLELGDSALYLCASSQDLNEQFFGPGTRLTVL.

This clonotype has more than one count but fewer than ten. The rearrangement uses TRBV5-1 and TRBJ1-3; possible D gene TRBD1, 6 bases. Deletions cut 0 bases from V and 1 base from J, with 11 bases between. CDR3 length: 16 residues. The germline V gene encodes CDR1 SGHRS and CDR2 YFSETQ. CDR3 sequence: CASSLVLGGSGNTIYF. For the CDR3, the DNA is TGCGCCAGCAGCTTGGTGTTAGGGGGATCTGGAAACACCATATATTTT.

This chain connects TRBV5-5 to TRBJ2-2; TRBD2 aligns across 8 bases. This CDR3 region has 16 residues. Germline V gene lookup returns CDR1 SGHKS and CDR2 YYEKEE (reference sequence). Trimming took 4 bases from V and 1 from J; bases not matched to a gene: 6. For the CDR3, the DNA is TGTGCCAGCAGCATCTTAGCGGGAAGGAACACCGGGGAGCTGTTTTTT. This sequence encodes CASSILAGRNTGELFF.

This clonotype was picked up many times. The chain uses TRBV9 and TRBJ1-1; D is undetermined. Trimming pared 0 bases from V and 4 bases from J, leaving 7 bases between. Per the germline V gene, CDR1 is SGDLS and CDR2 is YYNGEE. CDR3 length: 13 amino acids. This CDR3 reads CASSVDGGTEAFF. CDR3 coding DNA: TGTGCCAGCAGCGTAGACGGTGGCACTGAAGCTTTCTTT.

Note on this clonotype: This clone may be a read error of a much larger clone one base away. The chain joins TRBV5-6 to TRBJ2-5, with D unclear. CDR1 and CDR2 from the germline V gene are SGHDT and YYEEEE. Trimming shortened V by 9 bases and J by 7 bases, and 19 bases separated the two germline ends. The CDR3 has 13 residues. The CDR3 sequence is CANTIASFATQYF. The CDR3 DNA sequence: TGTGCCAACACCATCGCGTCGTTTGCGACCCAGTACTTC.

This clonotype was counted between two and nine times. V gene TRBV4-2 combines with J gene TRBJ2-1; TRBD2 aligns across 13 bases. CDR1 LGHNA and CDR2 YNFKEQ come from the germline V gene. Losses at the gene ends were 4 bases for V and 8 bases for J; bases not matched to a gene: 5. The CDR3 has 15 residues. The CDR3 sequence is CASSPTSGGRDEQFF. In DNA form, the CDR3 reads TGTGCCAGCAGCCCGACTAGCGGGGGGCGCGATGAGCAGTTCTTC.